This TCR beta chain was observed in a study of T cell repertoires in cytomegalovirus infection. Study-wide context: Matching HLA type, along with CMV infection, was indicated by public TCR beta signatures. The study, taken as a whole, reports: HLA-C-restricted CMV-specific TCR beta clonotypes prevailed in the ex vivo response. Summed frequency of shared TCR beta families picked out CMV carriers who also had the relevant HLA.

MiXCR, applied by TCRdb to the reads, yields one record per CDR3 protein. Of approximately 97,000 distinct CDR3 sequences listed, approximately 15% are singletons. Deletions cut 7 bases from V and 3 bases from J, with 9 bases between. The CDR3 spans 12 residues. Germline loops: CDR1 ENHRY, CDR2 SYGVKD. Turning to this clonotype: The antigen remains undetermined.

The sample was PBMCs. The V and J genes are TRBV10-3 and TRBJ2-5; D ambiguous. This sequence was found in a human donor in good health (CMV status not recorded). Some clones in this sample may be carry-over from other donors' samples. The CDR3 reads CAIKAEEETQYF. For the CDR3, the DNA is TGTGCCATCAAAGCCGAAGAAGAGACCCAGTACTTC.